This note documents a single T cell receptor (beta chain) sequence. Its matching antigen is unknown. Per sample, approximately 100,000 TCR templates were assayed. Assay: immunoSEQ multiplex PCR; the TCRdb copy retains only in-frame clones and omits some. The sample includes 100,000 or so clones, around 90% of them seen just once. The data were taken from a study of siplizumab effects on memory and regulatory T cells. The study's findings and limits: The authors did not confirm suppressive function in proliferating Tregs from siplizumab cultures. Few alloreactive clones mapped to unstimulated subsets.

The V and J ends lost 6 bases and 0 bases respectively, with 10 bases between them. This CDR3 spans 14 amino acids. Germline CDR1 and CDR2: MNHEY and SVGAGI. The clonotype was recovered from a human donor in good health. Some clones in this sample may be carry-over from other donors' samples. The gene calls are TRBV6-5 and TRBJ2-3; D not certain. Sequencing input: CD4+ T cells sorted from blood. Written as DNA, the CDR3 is TGTGCCAGCAGAAACTATGCTAGCACAGATACGCAGTATTTT. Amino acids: CASRNYASTDTQYF.